This is a list of T cell receptor beta chains from one sample in a study of T-cell reconstitution after alpha-beta-depleted transplantation in children. TCRdb reanalysed the PCR reads using MiXCR and keeps one entry per CDR3 protein. The data show about 19,000 distinct CDR3 sequences, around 13% seen once. Sample: PBMCs, mostly from graft donor cells, taken 60 days after TCRalphabeta/CD19-depleted stem cell transplant. Receptor source: a female patient aged 2 to 10 who had a stem cell transplant for congenital amegakaryocytic thrombocytopenia, so the T cells may come from the graft donor. Each CDR3 is given with its conserved first and last residue. The D gene is left open where the match is weak. A clone size is listed for some rows: how often the clone was seen (once, few, many), or a class if it is expanded.

J,size,V,D,CDR3,DNA
TRBJ1-2,many,TRBV12-3/TRBV12-4,NA,CASSKTPGGDGYTF,TGTGCCAGCAGCAAAACGCCGGGGGGCGATGGCTACACCTTC
TRBJ2-4,many,TRBV12-5,NA,CASLRGHGAKNIQYF,TGTGCTAGTCTCCGGGGCCACGGGGCCAAAAACATTCAGTACTTC
TRBJ2-7,many,TRBV12-3/TRBV12-4,NA,CASSLISLLGARRSSYEQYF,TGTGCCAGCAGTTTAATTAGTTTATTAGGAGCGCGCCGGAGCTCCTACGAGCAGTACTTC
TRBJ1-2,many,TRBV29-1,TRBD1,CSLDRGLYGYTF,TGCAGCTTGGACAGGGGTCTCTATGGCTACACCTTC
TRBJ2-7,many,TRBV20-1,TRBD2,CSASKTTSGSLTYEQYF,TGCAGTGCTAGTAAAACGACTAGCGGGAGTTTAACCTACGAGCAGTACTTC
TRBJ2-7,medium-sized,TRBV28,NA,CASRREQGFVYEQYF,TGTGCCAGCAGACGGGAACAGGGTTTTGTATACGAGCAGTACTTC
TRBJ2-3,few,TRBV7-9,TRBD2,CASSQLAGAGTDTQYF,TGTGCCAGCAGCCAGCTAGCGGGAGCGGGCACAGATACGCAGTATTTT
TRBJ1-3,many,TRBV12-3/TRBV12-4,NA,CASTLGGAGNTIYF,TGTGCCAGCACCCTTGGAGGAGCTGGAAACACCATATATTTT
TRBJ2-3,many,TRBV5-1,NA,CASSLGPEFISTDTQYF,TGCGCCAGCAGCTTGGGACCGGAATTTATCTCAACAGATACGCAGTATTTT
TRBJ1-2,many,TRBV20-1,NA,CSANTSPADPNGYTF,TGCAGTGCTAACACCTCCCCCGCAGACCCTAATGGCTACACCTTC
TRBJ2-1,many,TRBV7-2,NA,CASSSGLFNEQFF,TGTGCCAGCAGCTCCGGACTATTCAATGAGCAGTTCTTC
TRBJ2-3,NA,TRBV3-1,TRBD2,CASTKAPATAGGPSDTQYF,TGTGCCTCCACCAAAGCCCCCGCGACAGCGGGAGGACCATCTGATACGCAGTATTTT
TRBJ1-5,many,TRBV3-1,NA,CASSRNPRQPQHF,TGTGCCAGCAGCCGGAATCCCAGGCAGCCCCAGCATTTT
TRBJ2-7,many,TRBV15,NA,CATSRYRGSPEQYF,TGTGCCACCAGCAGATATAGGGGAAGCCCCGAGCAGTACTTC
TRBJ2-1,many,TRBV20-1,TRBD1,CSANQPGQESNEQFF,TGCAGTGCTAACCAACCCGGACAGGAATCCAATGAGCAGTTCTTC
TRBJ1-2,many,TRBV7-9,NA,CASSPDVVYGYTF,TGTGCCAGCAGCCCTGACGTGGTCTATGGCTACACCTTC
TRBJ2-1,many,TRBV27,TRBD2,CASSLYGWVAGPPQFF,TGTGCCAGCAGTTTATACGGGTGGGTAGCGGGACCCCCTCAGTTCTTC
TRBJ2-4,many,TRBV9,NA,CASSLGGAKNIQYF,TGTGCCAGCAGCCTCGGGGGAGCCAAAAACATTCAGTACTTC
TRBJ2-3,NA,TRBV20-1,TRBD1,CSARWDRDWTDTQYF,TGCAGTGCTAGATGGGACAGGGATTGGACAGATACGCAGTATTTT
TRBJ1-4,few,TRBV6-5,NA,CASSYRANEKLFF,TGTGCCAGCAGTTACAGGGCTAATGAAAAACTGTTTTTT
TRBJ2-1,few,TRBV11-3,NA,CASSLGGVSYNEQFF,TGTGCCAGCAGCTTAGGGGGAGTGTCCTACAATGAGCAGTTCTTC
TRBJ2-3,many,TRBV12-5,NA,CASGLAFSTDTQYF,TGTGCTAGTGGTTTGGCTTTCAGCACAGATACGCAGTATTTT
TRBJ2-7,many,TRBV5-1,TRBD2,CASSPTRTSGIYEQYF,TGCGCCAGCAGCCCAACGCGGACTAGCGGGATTTACGAGCAGTACTTC
TRBJ2-1,many,TRBV5-1,NA,CASSPSRESFYNEQFF,TGCGCCAGCAGCCCTAGCCGGGAGAGCTTCTACAATGAGCAGTTCTTC
TRBJ2-5,many,TRBV27,TRBD2,CASSSLAGQETQYF,TGTGCCAGCAGTTCGCTAGCGGGACAAGAGACCCAGTACTTC
TRBJ2-1,NA,TRBV3-1,TRBD2,CASSQGRLAGPQGQFF,TGTGCCAGCAGCCAAGGACGACTAGCGGGTCCCCAGGGGCAGTTCTTC
TRBJ2-1,NA,TRBV29-1,TRBD2,CSASGLAGGLSSYNEQFF,TGCAGCGCTTCCGGACTAGCGGGAGGTCTAAGCTCCTACAATGAGCAGTTCTTC
TRBJ1-1,NA,TRBV7-6,NA,CASSLARRPGSNRRVSTEAFF,TGTGCCAGCAGCTTAGCAAGGAGGCCGGGCAGCAATCGTCGGGTCTCCACTGAAGCTTTCTTT
TRBJ2-3,NA,TRBV5-1,NA,CASSLAFTDTQYF,TGCGCCAGCAGCTTGGCTTTCACAGATACGCAGTATTTT
TRBJ1-1,many,TRBV5-1,NA,CASSSSGNTEAFF,TGCGCCAGCAGCTCCTCAGGGAACACTGAAGCTTTCTTT
TRBJ2-3,few,TRBV12-3/TRBV12-4,NA,CASRPTLAVTGTDTQYF,TGTGCCAGCAGACCAACGTTGGCTGTTACAGGGACAGATACGCAGTATTTT
TRBJ2-5,NA,TRBV29-1,NA,CSVALWTLETQYF,TGCAGCGTCGCCTTATGGACTTTAGAGACCCAGTACTTC
TRBJ1-1,many,TRBV20-1,NA,CSALPSDRPSTRGAFF,TGCAGTGCCCTTCCCTCGGATAGGCCCTCTACTCGTGGAGCTTTCTTT
TRBJ2-5,many,TRBV3-1,TRBD2,CASSLSGGDSQYF,TGTGCCAGCAGCCTAAGTGGGGGGGACTCCCAGTACTTC
TRBJ2-1,many,TRBV6-5,NA,CASISHRIGSYNEQFF,TGTGCCAGCATCTCCCATCGGATCGGTTCCTACAATGAGCAGTTCTTC
TRBJ2-3,many,TRBV15,NA,CATSRGSTVGTDTQYF,TGTGCCACCAGCAGAGGGTCCACAGTGGGCACAGATACGCAGTATTTT
TRBJ2-3,NA,TRBV6-1,NA,CASTRGSESGYTDTQYF,TGTGCCAGCACTCGAGGCAGCGAAAGCGGATATACAGATACGCAGTATTTT
TRBJ2-4,few,TRBV30,TRBD1,CAWSVLGQGNIQYF,TGTGCCTGGAGTGTACTTGGACAGGGGAACATTCAGTACTTC
TRBJ1-6,many,TRBV28,NA,CASRDSSYNSPLHF,TGTGCCAGCAGGGACAGCTCCTATAATTCACCCCTCCACTTT
TRBJ2-1,NA,TRBV7-9,TRBD1,CASSLSGTAVNEQFF,TGTGCCAGCAGCTTATCCGGGACAGCCGTCAATGAGCAGTTCTTC
TRBJ2-5,many,TRBV29-1,NA,CSVVKRVEGETQYF,TGCAGCGTTGTAAAGCGGGTTGAAGGGGAGACCCAGTACTTC
TRBJ2-5,NA,TRBV12-3/TRBV12-4,NA,CASSLGQINQETQYF,TGTGCCAGCAGTTTAGGGCAGATAAATCAAGAGACCCAGTACTTC
TRBJ1-5,many,TRBV7-6,NA,CASSLRESQPQHF,TGTGCCAGCAGCTTGCGGGAGAGTCAGCCCCAGCATTTT
TRBJ2-7,many,TRBV20-1,TRBD2,CSARDLAGVYEQYF,TGCAGTGCTAGGGACCTAGCGGGAGTGTACGAGCAGTACTTC
TRBJ2-2,many,TRBV5-1,TRBD1,CASSGPQGEIPGELFF,TGCGCCAGCAGCGGGCCGCAGGGGGAGATCCCCGGGGAGCTGTTTTTT
TRBJ2-2,many,TRBV4-1,TRBD2,CASSQLGLAGALAPNTGELFF,TGCGCCAGCAGCCAATTGGGACTAGCGGGAGCCTTAGCTCCGAACACCGGGGAGCTGTTTTTT
TRBJ2-1,many,TRBV27,TRBD2,CASRPGLASTEQFF,TGTGCCAGCAGACCGGGACTAGCGAGTACTGAGCAGTTCTTC
TRBJ2-1,many,TRBV7-2,NA,CASSLAGVDEQFF,TGTGCCAGCAGCTTAGCGGGAGTCGATGAGCAGTTCTTC
TRBJ2-7,many,TRBV6-1,NA,CATRSWGGTQYEQYF,TGTGCCACCCGGTCGTGGGGGGGGACACAGTACGAGCAGTACTTC
TRBJ1-1,NA,TRBV29-1,NA,CSVATGRYTEAFF,TGCAGCGTCGCTACAGGGCGGTACACTGAAGCTTTCTTT
TRBJ2-7,many,TRBV12-3/TRBV12-4,NA,CASSFTDFYEQYF,TGTGCCAGCAGTTTTACGGATTTCTACGAGCAGTACTTC
TRBJ1-4,NA,TRBV5-8,TRBD1,CVSSSTGGSEKLFF,TGTGTTAGCAGCTCGACAGGGGGTTCCGAAAAACTGTTTTTT
TRBJ2-7,many,TRBV12-3/TRBV12-4,NA,CASSITGGSYYEQYF,TGTGCCAGCAGCATCACTGGAGGGAGCTACTACGAGCAGTACTTC
TRBJ2-7,many,TRBV20-1,NA,CSATPGTRGSEQYF,TGCAGTGCTACTCCGGGGACAAGAGGATCCGAGCAGTACTTC
TRBJ1-2,many,TRBV5-1,NA,CASSLGEPDGYTF,TGCGCCAGCAGCTTAGGGGAACCGGATGGCTACACCTTC
TRBJ2-1,many,TRBV20-1,NA,CSAMGSGHNEQFF,TGCAGTGCTATGGGTTCGGGCCACAATGAGCAGTTCTTC